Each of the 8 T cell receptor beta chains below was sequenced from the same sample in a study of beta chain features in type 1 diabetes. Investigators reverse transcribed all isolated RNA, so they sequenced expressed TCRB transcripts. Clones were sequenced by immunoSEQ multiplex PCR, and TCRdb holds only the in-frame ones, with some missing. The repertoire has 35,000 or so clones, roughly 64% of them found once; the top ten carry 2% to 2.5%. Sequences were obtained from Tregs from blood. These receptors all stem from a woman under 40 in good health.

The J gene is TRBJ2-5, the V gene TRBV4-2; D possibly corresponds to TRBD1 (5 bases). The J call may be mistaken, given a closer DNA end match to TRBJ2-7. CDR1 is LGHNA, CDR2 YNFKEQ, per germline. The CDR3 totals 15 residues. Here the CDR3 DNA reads TGTGCCAGCAGCCAAGATCATCTAGGGGTGGACGAGCAGTACTTC. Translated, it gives CASSQDHLGVDEQYF.

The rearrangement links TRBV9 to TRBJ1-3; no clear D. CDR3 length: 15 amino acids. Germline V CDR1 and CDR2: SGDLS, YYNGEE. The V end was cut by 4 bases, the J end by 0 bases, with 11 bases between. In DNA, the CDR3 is TGTGCCAGCAGCCCCGGGGAAATCTCTGGAAACACCATATATTTT. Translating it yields CASSPGEISGNTIYF.

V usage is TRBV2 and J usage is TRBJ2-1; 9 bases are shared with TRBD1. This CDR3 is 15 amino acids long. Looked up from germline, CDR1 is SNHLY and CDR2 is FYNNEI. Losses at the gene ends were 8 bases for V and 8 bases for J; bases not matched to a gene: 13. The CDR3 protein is CASQASGTGNHEQFF. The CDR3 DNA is TGTGCCAGCCAAGCTTCCGGGACAGGGAACCATGAGCAGTTCTTC. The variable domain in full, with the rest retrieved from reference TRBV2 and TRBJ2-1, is EPEVTQTPSHQVTQMGQEVILRCVPISNHLYFYWYRQILGQKVEFLVSFYNNEISEKSEIFDDQFSVERPDGSNFTLKIRSTKLEDSAMYFCASQASGTGNHEQFFGPGTRLTVL.

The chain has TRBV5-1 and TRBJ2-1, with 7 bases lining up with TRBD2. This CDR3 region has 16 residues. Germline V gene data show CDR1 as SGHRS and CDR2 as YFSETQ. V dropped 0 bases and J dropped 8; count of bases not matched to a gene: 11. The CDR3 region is CASSLGHGGSGYEQFF. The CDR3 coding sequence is TGCGCCAGCAGCTTGGGCCACGGCGGGAGCGGGTATGAGCAGTTCTTC.

Here the CDR3 DNA reads TGCGCCAGCAGCCAAGGACAGCGGAACACTGAAGCTTTCTTT. This translates into CASSQGQRNTEAFF. V is TRBV4-3 and J is TRBJ1-1; D is perhaps TRBD1 (5 bases). CDR3 size: 14 residues. V lost 1 base, J lost 1 base, and 7 bases lay in between. Germline V gene sequence: CDR1 LGHNA, CDR2 YSLEER.

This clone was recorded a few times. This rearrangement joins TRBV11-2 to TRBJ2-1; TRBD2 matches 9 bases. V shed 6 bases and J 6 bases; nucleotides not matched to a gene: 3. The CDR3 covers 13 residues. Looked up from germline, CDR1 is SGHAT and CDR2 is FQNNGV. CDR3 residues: CASRTSGSNEQFF. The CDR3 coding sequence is TGTGCCAGCAGGACTAGCGGAAGCAATGAGCAGTTCTTC.

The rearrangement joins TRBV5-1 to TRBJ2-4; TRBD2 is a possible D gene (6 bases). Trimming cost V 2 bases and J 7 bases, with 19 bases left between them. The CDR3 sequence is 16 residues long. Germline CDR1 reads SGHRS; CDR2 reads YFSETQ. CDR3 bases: TGCGCCAGCAGCTTTGGCGGGCAGGGACGGGGGAACATTCAGTACTTC. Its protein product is CASSFGGQGRGNIQYF.

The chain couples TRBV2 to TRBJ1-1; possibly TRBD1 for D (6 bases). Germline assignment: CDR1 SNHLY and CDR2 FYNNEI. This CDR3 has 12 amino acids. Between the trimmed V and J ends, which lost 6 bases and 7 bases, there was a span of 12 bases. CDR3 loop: CASRLGTIEAFF. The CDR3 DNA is TGTGCCAGCAGGCTCGGGACAATTGAAGCTTTCTTT.